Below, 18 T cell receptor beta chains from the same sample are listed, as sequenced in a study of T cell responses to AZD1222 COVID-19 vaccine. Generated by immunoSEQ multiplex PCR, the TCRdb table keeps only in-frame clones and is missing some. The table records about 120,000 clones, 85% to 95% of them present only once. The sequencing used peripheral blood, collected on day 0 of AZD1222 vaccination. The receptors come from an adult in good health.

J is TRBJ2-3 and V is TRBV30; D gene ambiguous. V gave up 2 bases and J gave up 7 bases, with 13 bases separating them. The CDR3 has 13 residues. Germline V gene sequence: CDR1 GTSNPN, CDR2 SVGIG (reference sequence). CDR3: CAWSLDLTNTQYF. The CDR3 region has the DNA TGTGCCTGGAGTCTCGACTTAACTAATACGCAGTATTTT. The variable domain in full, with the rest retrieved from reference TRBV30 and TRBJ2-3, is SQTIHQWPATLVQPVGSPLSLECTVEGTSNPNLYWYRQAAGRGLQLLFYSVGIGQISSEVPQNLSASRPQDRQFILSSKKLLLSDSGFYLCAWSLDLTNTQYFGPGTRLTVL.

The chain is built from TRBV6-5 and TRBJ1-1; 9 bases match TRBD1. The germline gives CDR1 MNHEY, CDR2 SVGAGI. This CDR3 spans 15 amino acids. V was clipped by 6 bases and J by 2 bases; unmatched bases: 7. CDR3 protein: CASRKQGAINTEAFF. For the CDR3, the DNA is TGTGCCAGCAGAAAACAGGGGGCGATTAACACTGAAGCTTTCTTT.

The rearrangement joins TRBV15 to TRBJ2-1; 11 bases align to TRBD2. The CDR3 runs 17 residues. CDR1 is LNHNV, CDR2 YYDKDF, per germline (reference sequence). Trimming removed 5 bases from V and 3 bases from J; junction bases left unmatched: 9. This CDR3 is CATSFLSGLAVYNEQFF. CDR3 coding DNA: TGTGCCACCAGCTTTTTATCGGGACTAGCGGTCTACAATGAGCAGTTCTTC.

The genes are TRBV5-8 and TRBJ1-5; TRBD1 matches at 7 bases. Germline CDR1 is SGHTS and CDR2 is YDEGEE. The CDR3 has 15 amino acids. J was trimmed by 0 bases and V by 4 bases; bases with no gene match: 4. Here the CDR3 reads CASSRTGISNQPQHF. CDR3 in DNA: TGTGCCAGCAGCAGGACAGGAATTAGCAATCAGCCCCAGCATTTT. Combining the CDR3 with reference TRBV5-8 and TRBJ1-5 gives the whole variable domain EAGVTQSPTHLIKTRGQQATLRCSPISGHTSVYWYQQALGLGLQFLLWYDEGEERNRGNFPPRFSGRQFPNYSSELNVNALELEDSALYLCASSRTGISNQPQHFGDGTRLSIL.

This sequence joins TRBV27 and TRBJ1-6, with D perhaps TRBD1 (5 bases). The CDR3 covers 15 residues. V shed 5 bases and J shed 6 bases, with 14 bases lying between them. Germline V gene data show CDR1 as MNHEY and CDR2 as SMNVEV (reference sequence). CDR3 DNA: TGTGCCAGCAGTAAGGGGTCTTTCTTTAATTCACCCCTCCACTTT. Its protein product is CASSKGSFFNSPLHF.

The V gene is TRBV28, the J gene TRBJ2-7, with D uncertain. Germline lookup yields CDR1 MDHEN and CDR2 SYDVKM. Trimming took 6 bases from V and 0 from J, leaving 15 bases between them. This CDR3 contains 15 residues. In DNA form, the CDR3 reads TGTGCCAGCAGCCTATGGAGACAAGACTCCTACGAGCAGTACTTC. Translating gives CASSLWRQDSYEQYF.

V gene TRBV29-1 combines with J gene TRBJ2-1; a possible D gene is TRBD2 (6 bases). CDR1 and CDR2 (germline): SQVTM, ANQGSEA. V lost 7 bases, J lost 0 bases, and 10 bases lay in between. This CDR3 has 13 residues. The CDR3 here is CSARLGSYNEQFF. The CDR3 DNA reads TGCAGCGCAAGACTAGGCTCCTACAATGAGCAGTTCTTC.

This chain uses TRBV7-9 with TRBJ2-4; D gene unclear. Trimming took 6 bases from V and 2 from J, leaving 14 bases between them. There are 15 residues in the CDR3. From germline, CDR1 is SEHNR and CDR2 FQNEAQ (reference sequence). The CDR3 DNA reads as TGTGCCAGCAGTCCTCCCTGGGCCCCCAAAAACATTCAGTACTTC. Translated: CASSPPWAPKNIQYF.

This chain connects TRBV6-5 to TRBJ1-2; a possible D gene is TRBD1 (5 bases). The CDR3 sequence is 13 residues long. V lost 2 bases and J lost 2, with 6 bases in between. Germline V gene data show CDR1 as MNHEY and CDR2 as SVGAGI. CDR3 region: CASSYTGNYGYTF. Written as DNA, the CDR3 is TGTGCCAGCAGTTACACAGGAAACTATGGCTACACCTTC.

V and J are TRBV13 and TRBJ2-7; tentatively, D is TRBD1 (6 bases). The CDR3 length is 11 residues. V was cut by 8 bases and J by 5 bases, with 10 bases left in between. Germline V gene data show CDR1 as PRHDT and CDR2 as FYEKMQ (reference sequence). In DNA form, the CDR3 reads TGTGCCAGCTCGAACAGGGACGAGCAGTACTTC. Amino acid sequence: CASSNRDEQYF.

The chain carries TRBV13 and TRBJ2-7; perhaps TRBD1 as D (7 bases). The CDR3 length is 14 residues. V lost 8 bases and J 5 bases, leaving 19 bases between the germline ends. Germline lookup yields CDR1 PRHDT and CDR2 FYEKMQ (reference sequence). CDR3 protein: CASGIQGGRDEQYF. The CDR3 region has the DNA TGTGCCAGCGGTATTCAGGGGGGCCGAGACGAGCAGTACTTC.

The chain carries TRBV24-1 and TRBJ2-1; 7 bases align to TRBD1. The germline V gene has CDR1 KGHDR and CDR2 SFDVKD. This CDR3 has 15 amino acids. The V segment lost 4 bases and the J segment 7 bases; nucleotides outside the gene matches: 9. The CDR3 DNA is TGTGCCACCAGTGAACCCGACAGGGTAGGGAATGAGCAGTTCTTC. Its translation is CATSEPDRVGNEQFF.

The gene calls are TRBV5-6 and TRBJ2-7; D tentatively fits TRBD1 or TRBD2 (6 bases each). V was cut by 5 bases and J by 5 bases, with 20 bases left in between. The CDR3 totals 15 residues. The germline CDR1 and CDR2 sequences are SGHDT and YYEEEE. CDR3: CASSRGARREHEQYF. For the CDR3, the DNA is TGTGCCAGCAGTAGGGGGGCTCGCCGGGAGCACGAGCAGTACTTC.

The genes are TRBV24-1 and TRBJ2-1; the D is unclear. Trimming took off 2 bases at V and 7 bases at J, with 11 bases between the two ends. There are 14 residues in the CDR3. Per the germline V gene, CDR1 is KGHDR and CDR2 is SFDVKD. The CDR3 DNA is TGTGCCACCAGTGATTCTAGGACGAGGAATGAGCAGTTCTTC. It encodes CATSDSRTRNEQFF.

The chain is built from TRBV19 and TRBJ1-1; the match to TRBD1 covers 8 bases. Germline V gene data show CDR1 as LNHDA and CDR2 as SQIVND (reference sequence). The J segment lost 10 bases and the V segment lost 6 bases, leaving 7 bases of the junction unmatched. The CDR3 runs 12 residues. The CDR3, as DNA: TGTGCCAGTAGAACCGGACAGGGATCAGCTTTCTTT. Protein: CASRTGQGSAFF.

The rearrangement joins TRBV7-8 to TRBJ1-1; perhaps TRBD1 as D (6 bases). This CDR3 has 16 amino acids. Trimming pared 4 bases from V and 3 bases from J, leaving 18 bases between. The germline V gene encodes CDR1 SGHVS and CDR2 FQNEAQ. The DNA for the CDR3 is TGTGCCAGCAGCTCCATCACAGGGTGGAGGGACACTGAAGCTTTCTTT. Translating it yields CASSSITGWRDTEAFF.

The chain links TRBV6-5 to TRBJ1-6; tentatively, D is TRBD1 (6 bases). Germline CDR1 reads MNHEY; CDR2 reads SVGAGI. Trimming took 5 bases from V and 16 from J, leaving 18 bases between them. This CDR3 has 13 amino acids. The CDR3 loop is CASSQRSQGLLHF. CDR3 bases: TGTGCCAGCAGTCAACGGAGTCAGGGGCTGCTCCACTTT.

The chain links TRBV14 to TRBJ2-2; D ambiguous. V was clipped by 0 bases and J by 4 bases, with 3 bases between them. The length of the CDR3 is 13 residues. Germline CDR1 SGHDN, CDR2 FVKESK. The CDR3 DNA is TGTGCCAGCAGCCAAGAGCGCACCGGGGAGCTGTTTTTT. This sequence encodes CASSQERTGELFF.